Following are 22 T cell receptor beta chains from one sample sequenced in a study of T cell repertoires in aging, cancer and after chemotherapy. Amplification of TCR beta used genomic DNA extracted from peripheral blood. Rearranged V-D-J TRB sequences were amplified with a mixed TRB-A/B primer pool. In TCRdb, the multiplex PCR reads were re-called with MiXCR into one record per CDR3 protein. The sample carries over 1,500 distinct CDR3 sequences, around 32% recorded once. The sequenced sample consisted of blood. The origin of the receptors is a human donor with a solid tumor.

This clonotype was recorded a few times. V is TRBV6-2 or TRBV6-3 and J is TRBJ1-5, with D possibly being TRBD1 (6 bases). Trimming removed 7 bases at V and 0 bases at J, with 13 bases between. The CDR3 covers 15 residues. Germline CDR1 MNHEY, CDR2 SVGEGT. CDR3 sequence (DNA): TGTGCCAGCAAGGTGGGCAGGGGTAGCAATCAGCCCCAGCATTTT. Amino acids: CASKVGRGSNQPQHF.

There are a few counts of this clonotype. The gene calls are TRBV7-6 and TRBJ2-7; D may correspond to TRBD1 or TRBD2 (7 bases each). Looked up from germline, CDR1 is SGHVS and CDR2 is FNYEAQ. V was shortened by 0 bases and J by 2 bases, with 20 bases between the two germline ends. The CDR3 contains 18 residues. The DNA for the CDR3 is TGTGCCAGCAGCTTAGCGATCCGCGCAGGGGGGGCCCCCTACGAGCAGTACTTC. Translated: CASSLAIRAGGAPYEQYF.

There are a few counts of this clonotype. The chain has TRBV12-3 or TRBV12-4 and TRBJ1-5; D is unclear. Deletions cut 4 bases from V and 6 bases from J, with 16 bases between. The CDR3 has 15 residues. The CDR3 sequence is CASSYDLLAGQPQHF. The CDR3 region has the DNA TGTGCCAGCAGTTACGACCTACTTGCCGGTCAGCCCCAGCATTTT.

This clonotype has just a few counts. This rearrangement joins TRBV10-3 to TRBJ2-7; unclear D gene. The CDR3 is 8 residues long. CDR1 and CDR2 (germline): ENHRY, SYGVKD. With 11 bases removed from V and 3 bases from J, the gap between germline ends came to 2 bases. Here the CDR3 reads CAFYEQYF. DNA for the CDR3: TGTGCCTTCTACGAGCAGTACTTC.

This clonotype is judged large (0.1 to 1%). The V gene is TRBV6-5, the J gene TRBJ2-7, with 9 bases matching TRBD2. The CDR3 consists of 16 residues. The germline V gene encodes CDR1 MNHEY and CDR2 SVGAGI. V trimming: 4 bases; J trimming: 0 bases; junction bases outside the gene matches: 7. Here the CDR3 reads CASSSISGRLSYEQYF. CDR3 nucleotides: TGTGCCAGCAGTTCCATTAGCGGGAGACTCTCCTACGAGCAGTACTTC.

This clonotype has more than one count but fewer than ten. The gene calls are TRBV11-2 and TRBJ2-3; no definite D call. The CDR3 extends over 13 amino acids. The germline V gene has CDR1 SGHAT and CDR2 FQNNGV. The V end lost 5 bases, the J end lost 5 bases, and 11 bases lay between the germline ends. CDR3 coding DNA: TGTGCCAGCAGCCCTCCCCCGGGAGATACGCAGTATTTT. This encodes CASSPPPGDTQYF.

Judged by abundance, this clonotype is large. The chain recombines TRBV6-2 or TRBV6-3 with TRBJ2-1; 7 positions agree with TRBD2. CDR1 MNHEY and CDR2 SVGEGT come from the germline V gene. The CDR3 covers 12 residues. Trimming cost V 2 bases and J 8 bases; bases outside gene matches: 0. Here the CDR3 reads CASSYGGDEQFF. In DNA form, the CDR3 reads TGTGCCAGCAGTTACGGGGGGGATGAGCAGTTCTTC.

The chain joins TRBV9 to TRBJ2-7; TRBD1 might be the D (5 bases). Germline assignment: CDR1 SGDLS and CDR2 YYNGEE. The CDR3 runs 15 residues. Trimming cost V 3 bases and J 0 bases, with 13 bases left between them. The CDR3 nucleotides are TGTGCCAGCAGCGAGGGGCAGGGATCCTCCTACGAGCAGTACTTC. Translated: CASSEGQGSSYEQYF.

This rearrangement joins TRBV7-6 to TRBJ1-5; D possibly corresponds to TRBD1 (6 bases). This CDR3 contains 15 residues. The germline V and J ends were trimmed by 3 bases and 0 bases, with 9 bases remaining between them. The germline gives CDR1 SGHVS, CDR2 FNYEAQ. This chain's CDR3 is CASSFTGNSNQPQHF. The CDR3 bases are TGTGCCAGCAGCTTCACAGGGAATAGCAATCAGCCCCAGCATTTT.

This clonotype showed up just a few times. The CDR3 sequence: CASSLGPNSGNTIYF. CDR3 bases: TGCGCCAGCAGCCTCGGACCGAACTCTGGAAACACCATATATTTT. The chain employs TRBV5-1 and TRBJ1-3; D unresolved. There are 15 residues in the CDR3. Deletions cut 4 bases from V and 0 bases from J, with 11 bases between. Per the germline V gene, CDR1 is SGHRS and CDR2 is YFSETQ. The full variable domain, completed using reference TRBV5-1 and TRBJ1-3, is KAGVTQTPRYLIKTRGQQVTLSCSPISGHRSVSWYQQTPGQGLQFLFEYFSETQRNKGNFPGRFSGRQFSNSRSEMNVSTLELGDSALYLCASSLGPNSGNTIYFGEGSWLTVV.

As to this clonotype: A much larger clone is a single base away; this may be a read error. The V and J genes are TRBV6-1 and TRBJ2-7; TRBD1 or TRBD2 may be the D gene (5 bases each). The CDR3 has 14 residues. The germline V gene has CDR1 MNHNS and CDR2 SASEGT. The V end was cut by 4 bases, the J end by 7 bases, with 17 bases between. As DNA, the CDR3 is TGTGCCAGCAGTGTGACCGACGGGGCGAATGAGCAGTACTTC. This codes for CASSVTDGANEQYF.

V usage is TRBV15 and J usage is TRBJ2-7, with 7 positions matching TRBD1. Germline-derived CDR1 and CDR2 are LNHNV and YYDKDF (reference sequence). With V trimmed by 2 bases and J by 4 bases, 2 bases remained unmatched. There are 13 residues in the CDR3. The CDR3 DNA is TGTGCCACCAGCAGAAGGGACAGATACGAGCAGTACTTC. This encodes CATSRRDRYEQYF.

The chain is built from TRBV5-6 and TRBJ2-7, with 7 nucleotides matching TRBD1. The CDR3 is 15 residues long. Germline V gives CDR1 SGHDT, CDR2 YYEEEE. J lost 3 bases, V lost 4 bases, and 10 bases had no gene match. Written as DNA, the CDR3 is TGTGCCAGCAGCCTATCGGGACAGCTACTCTACGAGCAGTACTTC. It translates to CASSLSGQLLYEQYF.

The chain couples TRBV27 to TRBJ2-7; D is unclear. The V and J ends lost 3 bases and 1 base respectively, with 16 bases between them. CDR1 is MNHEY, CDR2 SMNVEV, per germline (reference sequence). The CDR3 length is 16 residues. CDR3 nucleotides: TGTGCCAGCAGTTTGATAGGAGTACTCCCGTCCTACGAGCAGTACTTC. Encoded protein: CASSLIGVLPSYEQYF.

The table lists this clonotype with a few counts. In DNA form, the CDR3 reads TGTGCCACCAGTGTGGGGGACACCTATGGCTACACCTTC. Translation: CATSVGDTYGYTF. The chain is built from TRBV24-1 and TRBJ1-2; the D gene is possibly TRBD1 (6 bases). This CDR3 is built from 13 residues. The V gene's germline CDR1 is KGHDR and CDR2 SFDVKD. Between the trimmed V and J ends, which lost 5 bases and 4 bases, there was a span of 10 bases.

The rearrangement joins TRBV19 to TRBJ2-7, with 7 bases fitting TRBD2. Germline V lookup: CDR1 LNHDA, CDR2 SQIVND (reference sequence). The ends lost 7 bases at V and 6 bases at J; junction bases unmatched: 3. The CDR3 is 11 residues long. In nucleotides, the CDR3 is TGTGCCAGTATGGGAGGGCGCGAGCAGTACTTC. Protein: CASMGGREQYF.

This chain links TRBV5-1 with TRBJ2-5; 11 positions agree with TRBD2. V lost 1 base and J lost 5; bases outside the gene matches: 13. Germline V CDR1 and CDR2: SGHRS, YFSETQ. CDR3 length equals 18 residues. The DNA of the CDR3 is TGCGCCAGCAGCTTGTCCCCTATAGCGGGGGGGCTGAGGGAGACCCAGTACTTC. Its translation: CASSLSPIAGGLRETQYF. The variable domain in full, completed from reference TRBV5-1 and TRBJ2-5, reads KAGVTQTPRYLIKTRGQQVTLSCSPISGHRSVSWYQQTPGQGLQFLFEYFSETQRNKGNFPGRFSGRQFSNSRSEMNVSTLELGDSALYLCASSLSPIAGGLRETQYFGPGTRLLVL.

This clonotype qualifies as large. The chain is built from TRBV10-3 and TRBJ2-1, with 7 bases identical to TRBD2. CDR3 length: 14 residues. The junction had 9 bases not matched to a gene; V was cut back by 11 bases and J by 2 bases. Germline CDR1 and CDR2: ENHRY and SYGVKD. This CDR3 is CAVGMGGTYNEQFF. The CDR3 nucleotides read TGTGCCGTTGGGATGGGGGGGACCTACAATGAGCAGTTCTTC.

The CDR3 coding sequence is TGTGCCAGCAGTCCGGACAGGGTGAGCTACGAGCAGTACTTC. It translates to CASSPDRVSYEQYF. This chain connects TRBV27 to TRBJ2-7; 8 bases match TRBD1. Germline values: CDR1 MNHEY, CDR2 SMNVEV (reference sequence). This CDR3 contains 14 residues. V lost 5 bases, J lost 3 bases, and 6 bases stayed unmatched.

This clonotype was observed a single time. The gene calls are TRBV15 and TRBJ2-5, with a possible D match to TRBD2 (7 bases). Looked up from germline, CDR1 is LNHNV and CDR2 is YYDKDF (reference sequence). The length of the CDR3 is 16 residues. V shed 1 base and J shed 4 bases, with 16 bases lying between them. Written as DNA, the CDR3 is TGTGCCACCAGCAGAGTCTTAGGGGGGGCTATAGAGACCCAGTACTTC. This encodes CATSRVLGGAIETQYF.

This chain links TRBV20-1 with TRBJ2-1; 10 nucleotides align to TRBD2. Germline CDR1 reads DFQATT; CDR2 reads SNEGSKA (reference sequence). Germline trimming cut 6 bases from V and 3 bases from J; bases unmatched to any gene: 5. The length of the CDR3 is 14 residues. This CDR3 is CSAPLAGDYNEQFF. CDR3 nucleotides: TGCAGTGCCCCTCTAGCGGGAGACTACAATGAGCAGTTCTTC.

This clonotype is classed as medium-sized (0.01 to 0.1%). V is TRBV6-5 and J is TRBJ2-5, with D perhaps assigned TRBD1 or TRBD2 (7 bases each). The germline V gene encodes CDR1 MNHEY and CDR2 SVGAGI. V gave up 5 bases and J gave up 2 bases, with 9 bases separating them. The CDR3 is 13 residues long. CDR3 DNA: TGTGCCAGCAGTCAGGGGGGGCAAGAGACCCAGTACTTC. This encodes CASSQGGQETQYF.